The next 23 T cell receptor beta chains were all read from a single sample in a study of PD-1 blockade in classical Hodgkin lymphoma. Sequenced by immunoSEQ multiplex PCR; TCRdb stores in-frame clones only, minus some. The profile shows fewer than 25,000 clones, approximately 74% of them singletons. Following autologous stem cell transplantation, relapse occurred in every patient, and exposure to brentuximab vedotin varied. Sequencing was performed on peripheral blood mononuclear cells (PBMCs), taken at baseline. The source is a human donor with classical Hodgkin lymphoma.

This clone was detected only a few times. The chain is built from TRBV19 and TRBJ1-3; possibly TRBD1 for D (5 bases). The CDR3 has 14 amino acids. V lost 3 bases and J 6 bases, leaving 12 bases between the germline ends. Germline assignment: CDR1 LNHDA and CDR2 SQIVND (reference sequence). The CDR3 DNA reads TGTGCCAGTAGTATGCGGCAGGGCCAAAACACCATATATTTT. Its translation: CASSMRQGQNTIYF.

The chain is built from TRBV25-1 and TRBJ2-1, with TRBD2 matching 9 bases. This CDR3 has 15 residues. V was pared by 1 base and J by 6 bases, with 4 bases of the junction left unmatched. The germline CDR1 and CDR2 sequences are MGHDK and SYGVNS. The CDR3 DNA follows: TGTGCCAGCAGTGAATCTGCGGGAGGGGCCAATGAGCAGTTCTTC. Translation: CASSESAGGANEQFF.

This chain joins TRBV4-3 and TRBJ1-2; 10 bases are a match to TRBD1. Germline V gene sequence: CDR1 LGHNA, CDR2 YSLEER. The CDR3 runs 19 residues. V was pared by 3 bases and J by 4 bases, with 17 bases of the junction left unmatched. In nucleotides, the CDR3 is TGCGCCAGCAGCCAGTACTTTGGGGGGACAGGGGACCCTAGCTATGGCTACACCTTC. This sequence encodes CASSQYFGGTGDPSYGYTF.

This chain connects TRBV2 to TRBJ1-5; a possible D gene is TRBD1 (5 bases). The CDR3 is made up of 15 amino acids. Trimming pared 2 bases from V and 4 bases from J, leaving 12 bases between. Germline CDR1 is SNHLY and CDR2 is FYNNEI. CDR3 in DNA: TGTGCCAGCAGTGAAAACCAGGGACTGAATCAGCCCCAGCATTTT. It yields the protein CASSENQGLNQPQHF.

V is TRBV28 and J is TRBJ1-2; no reliable D call. V shed 7 bases and J shed 3 bases, with 12 bases lying between them. Germline V gene lookup returns CDR1 MDHEN and CDR2 SYDVKM. This CDR3 comprises 13 residues. The CDR3 sequence is CASNPTADYGYTF. The CDR3 DNA is TGTGCCAGCAACCCAACAGCAGACTATGGCTACACCTTC.

The chain recombines TRBV10-3 with TRBJ1-2, with 7 bases matching TRBD1. The ends lost 2 bases at V and 2 bases at J; junction bases unmatched: 2. Germline-derived CDR1 and CDR2 are ENHRY and SYGVKD. The CDR3 loop spans 14 amino acids. The CDR3 here is CAISEEGGNYGYTF. In nucleotides, the CDR3 is TGTGCCATCAGTGAGGAAGGGGGCAACTATGGCTACACCTTC.

This chain uses TRBV2 with TRBJ2-4, with D possibly TRBD1 on 5 matching bases. V was shortened by 1 base and J by 9 bases, with 16 bases between the two germline ends. Germline V lookup: CDR1 SNHLY, CDR2 FYNNEI. There are 15 residues in the CDR3. The CDR3 reads CASSEDGREVVIQYF. Written as DNA, the CDR3 is TGTGCCAGCAGTGAAGACGGCAGGGAAGTGGTCATTCAGTACTTC.

This rearrangement joins TRBV30 to TRBJ1-6; D might be TRBD1 (5 bases). The CDR3 runs 16 residues. The germline CDR1 and CDR2 sequences are GTSNPN and SVGIG (reference sequence). V shed 0 bases and J shed 3 bases, with 12 bases lying between them. The CDR3 nucleotides are TGTGCCTGGAGTGTACGACAGCAATTCTATAATTCACCCCTCCACTTT. It yields the protein CAWSVRQQFYNSPLHF.

The chain is built from TRBV30 and TRBJ2-1; the D is unclear. V gave up 4 bases and J gave up 7 bases, with 17 bases separating them. The germline gives CDR1 GTSNPN, CDR2 SVGIG (reference sequence). The CDR3 length is 14 residues. CDR3 residues: CAWKSLGWTNEQFF. CDR3 in DNA: TGTGCCTGGAAGTCTTTAGGTTGGACGAATGAGCAGTTCTTC.

The genes are TRBV4-3 and TRBJ1-3, with D possibly TRBD1 on 5 matching bases. The V gene lost 1 base and the J gene lost 2 bases, with 9 bases spanning the gap. The CDR3 length is 15 residues. Germline V lookup: CDR1 LGHNA, CDR2 YSLEER. CDR3 in amino acids: CASSQGVGAGNTIYF. In DNA form, the CDR3 reads TGCGCCAGCAGCCAAGGAGTGGGGGCTGGAAACACCATATATTTT.

This clone occurred a few times. The V and J genes are TRBV27 and TRBJ2-7; 8 bases match TRBD1. Germline V gives CDR1 MNHEY, CDR2 SMNVEV (reference sequence). Losses at the gene ends were 4 bases for V and 5 bases for J; bases not matched to a gene: 13. The CDR3 is 16 amino acids. Here the CDR3 reads CASSSAQGAPLDEQYF. The CDR3 DNA follows: TGTGCCAGCAGTTCGGCTCAGGGGGCGCCCCTGGACGAGCAGTACTTC.

The table lists this clone with a count of one. This sample includes further DNA sequences coding for the same CDR3. The chain combines TRBV15 with TRBJ1-1, with D unresolved. This CDR3 is built from 12 residues. V shed 3 bases and J shed 4 bases, with 6 bases lying between them. Per the germline V gene, CDR1 is LNHNV and CDR2 is YYDKDF (reference sequence). The CDR3 protein is CATSRGGTEAFF. DNA for the CDR3: TGTGCCACCAGCAGGGGAGGCACTGAAGCTTTCTTT.

This clone was seen just once. The chain links TRBV5-1 to TRBJ1-1; 9 positions agree with TRBD1. Germline V CDR1 and CDR2: SGHRS, YFSETQ. V was clipped by 6 bases and J by 1 base; unmatched bases: 4. This CDR3 is built from 14 residues. The CDR3: CASMLGQGNTEAFF. The CDR3 nucleotides are TGCGCCAGCATGTTGGGACAGGGGAACACTGAAGCTTTCTTT. The full variable domain, in which reference TRBV5-1 and TRBJ1-1 provide the parts outside the CDR3, is KAGVTQTPRYLIKTRGQQVTLSCSPISGHRSVSWYQQTPGQGLQFLFEYFSETQRNKGNFPGRFSGRQFSNSRSEMNVSTLELGDSALYLCASMLGQGNTEAFFGQGTRLTVV.

The chain has TRBV11-3 and TRBJ1-5; D may be TRBD1 (6 bases). The CDR3 length is 19 residues. Per germline, CDR1 SGHNT and CDR2 YENEEA. V was shortened by 0 bases and J by 0 bases, with 18 bases between the two germline ends. The CDR3 nucleotides read TGTGCCAGCAGCTTAGATGGTTTTACAGGGAAGGGTAGCAATCAGCCCCAGCATTTT. This translates into CASSLDGFTGKGSNQPQHF.

The J gene is TRBJ2-5, the V gene TRBV10-3; TRBD1 might be the D (7 bases). V lost 5 bases, J lost 2 bases, and 15 bases lay in between. The CDR3 is 15 residues long. Germline CDR1 and CDR2: ENHRY and SYGVKD. CDR3 DNA: TGTGCCATCAGTCCTTGGAGGGACAGTCAAGAGACCCAGTACTTC. This translates into CAISPWRDSQETQYF.

This chain joins TRBV4-3 and TRBJ2-7, with no clear D. Looked up from germline, CDR1 is LGHNA and CDR2 is YSLEER. The V and J ends lost 0 bases and 3 bases respectively, with 9 bases between them. The CDR3 spans 14 residues. The CDR3 loop reads CASSQDSRNYEQYF. The CDR3 DNA sequence: TGCGCCAGCAGCCAAGATTCCAGAAACTACGAGCAGTACTTC.

The V gene is TRBV5-1, the J gene TRBJ2-1; 9 nucleotides line up with TRBD1. Looked up from germline, CDR1 is SGHRS and CDR2 is YFSETQ. The CDR3 runs to 15 residues. The V segment lost 0 bases and the J segment 7 bases; nucleotides outside the gene matches: 5. The DNA of the CDR3 is TGCGCCAGCAGCTTGGGACAGGGGGAGTGGAATGAGCAGTTCTTC. It encodes CASSLGQGEWNEQFF.

V and J are TRBV6-1 and TRBJ2-3; 7 nucleotides match TRBD2. The germline V gene has CDR1 MNHNS and CDR2 SASEGT. Trimming removed 1 base from V and 5 bases from J; junction bases left unmatched: 9. The CDR3 has 16 residues. The CDR3 DNA is TGTGCCAGCAGTGAAGGGTGGGAGGGCCATTTAGATACGCAGTATTTT. Its translation: CASSEGWEGHLDTQYF.

This chain joins TRBV4-1 and TRBJ2-1; D uncertain. The CDR3 consists of 13 residues. The V and J ends lost 4 bases and 4 bases respectively, with 8 bases between them. The V gene's germline CDR1 is MGHRA and CDR2 YSYEKL. Here the CDR3 DNA reads TGCGCCAGCAGCCCCCCAGCTTACAATGAGCAGTTCTTC. Protein: CASSPPAYNEQFF.

The chain combines TRBV5-1 with TRBJ2-2, with a tentative D call TRBD2 (6 bases). V lost 4 bases and J lost 4, with 20 bases in between. Germline CDR1 SGHRS, CDR2 YFSETQ. CDR3 length: 17 residues. The CDR3 here is CASSHRSAGSTTGELFF. CDR3 DNA: TGCGCCAGCAGCCACCGCTCGGCGGGGTCGACCACCGGGGAGCTGTTTTTT. The full variable domain, its missing parts supplied by reference TRBV5-1 and TRBJ2-2, is KAGVTQTPRYLIKTRGQQVTLSCSPISGHRSVSWYQQTPGQGLQFLFEYFSETQRNKGNFPGRFSGRQFSNSRSEMNVSTLELGDSALYLCASSHRSAGSTTGELFFGEGSRLTVL.

This sequence joins TRBV7-2 and TRBJ2-7; TRBD2 might be the D (6 bases). V lost 7 bases to trimming and J lost 6 bases, with 19 bases between them. Per germline, CDR1 SGHTA and CDR2 FQGNSA. CDR3 length: 14 amino acids. CDR3: CASTAGRVGVEQYF. CDR3 sequence (DNA): TGTGCCAGCACCGCGGGAAGGGTGGGGGTCGAGCAGTACTTC.

The count of this clone is one. The chain couples TRBV10-3 to TRBJ2-7; 12 bases line up with TRBD2. CDR3 size: 16 residues. CDR1 and CDR2 from the germline V gene are ENHRY and SYGVKD. Trimming at V came to 6 bases and at J to 1 base, leaving 7 bases not matched to a gene. The CDR3, as DNA: TGTGCCATCAGGGGAGGACTAGCGGGAATATCCTACGAGCAGTACTTC. Protein sequence: CAIRGGLAGISYEQYF.

This chain connects TRBV7-6 to TRBJ2-2, with D possibly being TRBD2 (6 bases). The CDR3 is 18 residues long. V lost 2 bases and J lost 3, with 19 bases in between. The germline V gene encodes CDR1 SGHVS and CDR2 FNYEAQ. The CDR3 reads CASSLRISGGEDTGELFF. The DNA for the CDR3 is TGTGCCAGCAGCTTAAGAATTTCCGGGGGAGAAGACACCGGGGAGCTGTTTTTT.